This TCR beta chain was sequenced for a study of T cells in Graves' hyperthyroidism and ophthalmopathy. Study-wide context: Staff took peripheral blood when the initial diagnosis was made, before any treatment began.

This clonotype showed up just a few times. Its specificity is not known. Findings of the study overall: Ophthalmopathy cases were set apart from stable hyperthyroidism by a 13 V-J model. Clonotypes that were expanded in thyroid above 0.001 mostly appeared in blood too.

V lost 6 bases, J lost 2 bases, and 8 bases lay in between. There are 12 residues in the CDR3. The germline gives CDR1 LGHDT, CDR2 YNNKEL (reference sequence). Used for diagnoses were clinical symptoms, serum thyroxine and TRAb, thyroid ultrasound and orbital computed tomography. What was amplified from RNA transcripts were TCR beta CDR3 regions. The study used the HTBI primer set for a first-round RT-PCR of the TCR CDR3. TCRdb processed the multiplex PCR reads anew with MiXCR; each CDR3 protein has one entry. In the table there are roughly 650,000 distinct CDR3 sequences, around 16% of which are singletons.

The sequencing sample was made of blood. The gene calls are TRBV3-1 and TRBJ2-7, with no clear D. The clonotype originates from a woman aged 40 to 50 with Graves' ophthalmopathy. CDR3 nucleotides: TGTGCCAGCAGGTTGGACGCCTACGAGCAGTACTTC. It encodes CASRLDAYEQYF.